This TCR beta chain was recorded in a study of blood T cell repertoires in COVID-19. Overall study context: Both acute and convalescent COVID-19 samples were obtained from the United States, Italy and Spain. The cDNA or gDNA used as material had been derived from T cells, B-cell-depleted T cells, or PBMCs.

V lost 5 bases and J lost 4, with 16 bases in between. The CDR3 length is 15 residues. Germline V CDR1 and CDR2: MRHNA, SNTAGT. Original processing methods: Nucleated cell number was recorded as an estimate derived from reference gene primer amplification. Data came from immunoSEQ multiplex PCR; TCRdb stores just in-frame clones and leaves some out. The DNA gave D and trimming, while V, J and clone size come from that table. The sample contains hundreds of thousands of clones, 83% of which appear only once. One Seattle source followed patients from active infection through their disease course. This chain joins TRBV6-4 and TRBJ2-3; D is undetermined. This TCR came from a woman aged 25 to 45 with COVID-19, enrolled during active disease. The sample comprised peripheral blood. The CDR3 is CASSTEASTADTQYF. The CDR3 DNA is TGTGCCAGCAGTACCGAGGCCTCCACGGCAGATACGCAGTATTTT.